A selection of T cell receptor beta chains follows, all from one sample in a study of blood T cell repertoires in COVID-19. Some clones are missing from TCRdb's copy, which holds only in-frame ones; the method was immunoSEQ multiplex PCR. This sample yields 650,000 to 800,000 clones, of which around 89% are seen a single time; under 0.3% belongs to the top ten. The sequenced material came from peripheral blood. The receptors were gathered from a woman younger than 35 with acute or convalescent COVID-19. The CDR3 runs from the conserved cysteine through the conserved F or W. The D gene is left open where the match is weak. Only part of the rows carry a size: once, few, many, or a class if the clone is expanded.

V: TRBV4-1
J: TRBJ1-1
D: NA
size: NA
length: 16
CDR3: CASGYRVATMGTEAFF
DNA: TGCGCCAGCGGGTACAGGGTCGCTACCATGGGCACTGAAGCTTTCTTT

V: TRBV5-1
J: TRBJ1-2
D: NA
size: NA
length: 13
CDR3: CASSLGGQRGYTF
DNA: TGCGCCAGCAGCCTCGGGGGGCAGCGCGGCTACACCTTC

V: TRBV12-5
J: TRBJ1-3
D: NA
size: NA
length: 15
CDR3: CASSTWTDSGNTIYF
DNA: TGTGCTAGCAGCACCTGGACAGACTCTGGAAACACCATATATTTT

V: TRBV18
J: TRBJ1-1
D: NA
size: few
length: 14
CDR3: CASGQGFGNTEAFF
DNA: TGTGCCAGCGGCCAGGGGTTTGGGAACACTGAAGCTTTCTTT

V: TRBV19
J: TRBJ1-1
D: NA
size: NA
length: 15
CDR3: CASTLFPTGGKEAFF
DNA: TGTGCCAGTACCCTATTCCCGACAGGCGGTAAAGAAGCTTTCTTT

V: TRBV7-9
J: TRBJ1-6
D: TRBD1
size: NA
length: 15
CDR3: CASSSRGTGPSPLHF
DNA: TGTGCCAGCAGCTCTCGCGGGACAGGGCCCTCACCCCTCCACTTT

V: TRBV24-1
J: TRBJ1-6
D: NA
size: NA
length: 15
CDR3: CATSDQGIWNSPLHF
DNA: TGTGCCACCAGTGATCAGGGAATTTGGAATTCACCCCTCCACTTT

V: TRBV9
J: TRBJ1-2
D: TRBD1
size: NA
length: 17
CDR3: CASSVASGGGSDYGYTF
DNA: TGTGCCAGCAGCGTAGCTTCAGGGGGCGGCTCGGACTATGGCTACACCTTC

V: TRBV2
J: TRBJ1-1
D: NA
size: once
length: 15
CDR3: CASSERQALGAEAFF
DNA: TGTGCCAGCAGTGAAAGACAGGCCCTGGGCGCTGAAGCTTTCTTT

V: TRBV7-2
J: TRBJ1-4
D: NA
size: NA
length: 15
CDR3: CASSLAAGFNEKLFF
DNA: TGTGCCAGCAGCTTAGCGGCCGGGTTTAATGAAAAACTGTTTTTT

V: TRBV6-5
J: TRBJ1-1
D: NA
size: once
length: 11
CDR3: CASTWNTEAFF
DNA: TGTGCCAGCACTTGGAACACTGAAGCTTTCTTT

V: TRBV2
J: TRBJ2-1
D: TRBD2
size: NA
length: 15
CDR3: CASSESGTSIDEQFF
DNA: TGTGCCAGCAGTGAATCCGGGACTAGCATCGATGAGCAGTTCTTC

V: TRBV19
J: TRBJ1-3
D: TRBD1
size: NA
length: 19
CDR3: CASSIRSGTGGFSGNTIYF
DNA: TGTGCCAGTAGTATAAGAAGCGGGACAGGGGGCTTCTCTGGAAACACCATATATTTT

V: TRBV7-8
J: TRBJ2-1
D: TRBD2
size: NA
length: 14
CDR3: CASSLERGYNEQFF
DNA: TGTGCCAGCAGCCTAGAGCGGGGATACAATGAGCAGTTCTTC

V: TRBV6-5
J: TRBJ2-2
D: TRBD1
size: NA
length: 15
CDR3: CASRPGQGGSGELFF
DNA: TGTGCCAGCAGGCCGGGACAGGGAGGGTCCGGGGAGCTGTTTTTT

V: TRBV25-1
J: TRBJ1-2
D: NA
size: NA
length: 14
CDR3: CASSVASAYYGYTF
DNA: TGTGCCAGCAGTGTGGCGAGCGCCTACTATGGCTACACCTTC

V: TRBV5-1
J: TRBJ1-2
D: TRBD1
size: once
length: 13
CDR3: CASRGTGSYGYTF
DNA: TGCGCCAGCAGGGGGACAGGATCCTATGGCTACACCTTC

V: TRBV7-9
J: TRBJ2-2
D: TRBD2
size: NA
length: 19
CDR3: CASSLAQLADPPNTGELFF
DNA: TGTGCCAGCAGCTTAGCGCAACTAGCGGACCCCCCGAACACCGGGGAGCTGTTTTTT

V: TRBV7-2
J: TRBJ1-2
D: NA
size: NA
length: 12
CDR3: CASSLARAGYTF
DNA: TGTGCCAGCAGCTTAGCCAGGGCTGGCTACACCTTC

V: TRBV6-2/TRBV6-3
J: TRBJ2-7
D: NA
size: NA
length: 13
CDR3: CASSYRGAGEQYF
DNA: TGTGCCAGCAGTTACAGGGGCGCGGGGGAGCAGTACTTC

V: TRBV11-2
J: TRBJ1-1
D: NA
size: NA
length: 15
CDR3: CASSTFRGESTEAFF
DNA: TGTGCCAGCAGCACCTTCAGGGGAGAGAGCACTGAAGCTTTCTTT

V: TRBV7-9
J: TRBJ1-2
D: NA
size: NA
length: 18
CDR3: CASSLIGGGPVANYGYTF
DNA: TGTGCCAGCAGCTTAATTGGCGGAGGACCCGTAGCTAACTATGGCTACACCTTC

V: TRBV24-1
J: TRBJ1-4
D: NA
size: NA
length: 14
CDR3: CATSAGTSNEKLFF
DNA: TGTGCCACCAGTGCAGGGACAAGTAATGAAAAACTGTTTTTT

V: TRBV6-5
J: TRBJ2-4
D: TRBD1
size: NA
length: 14
CDR3: CASSYDRGGNIQYF
DNA: TGTGCCAGCAGTTATGACAGGGGAGGTAACATTCAGTACTTC

V: TRBV5-1
J: TRBJ1-1
D: TRBD1
size: few
length: 13
CDR3: CASSPDPTGKAFF
DNA: TGCGCCAGCAGCCCGGACCCGACAGGGAAAGCTTTCTTT